These 8 T cell receptor beta chains came from one sample sequenced in a study of blood T cell repertoires in COVID-19. TCRdb's copy holds only in-frame clones and misses some; the assay was immunoSEQ multiplex PCR. The sample holds 95,000 to 110,000 clones, roughly nine tenths seen once. The material sequenced was peripheral blood. The receptors shown here come from a man aged 35 to 55 with active or convalescent COVID-19.

This rearrangement joins TRBV10-3 to TRBJ1-2; no reliable D call. CDR1 and CDR2 from the germline V gene are ENHRY and SYGVKD. The CDR3 spans 14 residues. Trimming took off 4 bases at V and 1 base at J, with 10 bases between the two ends. The CDR3 nucleotides read TGTGCCATCAGTGGACTCGGAGTTAACTATGGCTACACCTTC. Translating it yields CAISGLGVNYGYTF.

This clone was recorded only once. The CDR3 is CASSLERGTEAFF. DNA for the CDR3: TGTGCCAGCAGCTTAGAGAGGGGGACTGAAGCTTTCTTT. The chain has TRBV7-7 and TRBJ1-1; perhaps TRBD1 as D (6 bases). Germline values: CDR1 SSHAT, CDR2 FNYEAQ (reference sequence). The germline V and J ends were trimmed by 1 base and 5 bases, with 8 bases remaining between them. The CDR3 is 13 amino acids.

V gene TRBV4-3 combines with J gene TRBJ1-3; weak D call: TRBD1 (5 bases). The germline CDR1 and CDR2 sequences are LGHNA and YSLEER. The CDR3 spans 13 residues. V was trimmed by 8 bases and J by 1 base, leaving 9 bases between them. For the CDR3, the DNA is TGCGCCAGCCGTCCAGGGTCTGGAAACACCATATATTTT. It is translated as CASRPGSGNTIYF.

The J gene is TRBJ1-2, the V gene TRBV12-3 or TRBV12-4; D gene ambiguous. V was pared by 4 bases and J by 8 bases, with 14 bases between. The CDR3 is made up of 13 amino acids. The DNA of the CDR3 is TGTGCCAGCAGTTCCGGGGTTTCAGGCGGCTACACCTTC. Encoded protein: CASSSGVSGGYTF.

The genes are TRBV6-1 and TRBJ1-4; 8 positions match TRBD1. Germline CDR1 reads MNHNS; CDR2 reads SASEGT. The CDR3 has 14 amino acids. Trimming cost V 3 bases and J 10 bases; bases outside gene matches: 7. The CDR3 loop reads CASSDRDRRRKLFF. Here the CDR3 DNA reads TGTGCCAGCAGTGACCGGGACAGGCGGAGAAAACTGTTTTTT.

The chain has TRBV7-3 and TRBJ2-3; 10 bases are shared with TRBD2. The germline CDR1 and CDR2 sequences are SGHTA and FQGTGA. Trimming removed 8 bases from V and 2 bases from J; junction bases left unmatched: 7. CDR3 length equals 15 residues. CDR3 amino acids: CASSLAGENTDTQYF. In DNA, the CDR3 is TGTGCCAGCTCTCTAGCGGGAGAAAACACAGATACGCAGTATTTT.

The chain carries TRBV19 and TRBJ1-2; 7 bases are shared with TRBD1. CDR3 size: 12 residues. CDR1 and CDR2 (germline): LNHDA, SQIVND (reference sequence). V shed 11 bases, J shed 4 bases, and the junction held 7 bases outside the gene matches. As DNA, the CDR3 is TGTGCCGGCCGGGACAGATCCTATGGCTACACCTTC. The encoded protein is CAGRDRSYGYTF.

This clone was detected only a few times. The rearrangement joins TRBV29-1 to TRBJ2-1, with D possibly matching TRBD2 (5 bases). CDR1 and CDR2 from the germline V gene are SQVTM and ANQGSEA. This CDR3 has 14 amino acids. Trimming removed 5 bases at V and 0 bases at J, with 11 bases between. The CDR3 DNA reads TGCAGCGTTCTAAGCGGAAACTCCTACAATGAGCAGTTCTTC. Its translation is CSVLSGNSYNEQFF.